The T cell receptor beta chain described here comes from a study of patients and donors after allogeneic stem cell transplantation. TCRdb reprocessed the RT-PCR reads via MiXCR and lists one record per CDR3 protein. The sample gives just over 55,000 distinct CDR3 sequences, about an eighth of which show up once; around 32% is in the top ten. This clonotype has just a few counts. The length of the CDR3 is 14 residues. Germline CDR1 reads SEHNR; CDR2 reads FQNEAQ (reference sequence). V was clipped by 6 bases and J by 2 bases, with 11 bases between them. The V gene is TRBV7-9, the J gene TRBJ1-5; no definite D call. This TCR was recovered from a human donor who was either an allogeneic HSCT recipient or a stem cell or donor lymphocyte infusion donor (not recorded which). It is not recorded whose cells these are; they may come from a transplant donor. The sequencing sample was made of blood, either unsorted or a sorted T cell fraction (not recorded which). CDR3 DNA sequence: TGTGCCAGCAGTCCCGACGGAGGCAATCAGCCCCAGCATTTT. The encoded protein is CASSPDGGNQPQHF.